The 30 T cell receptor beta chains below come from one sample, sequenced in a study of control samples from healthy donors and cancer patients. Assay: immunoSEQ multiplex PCR; the TCRdb copy retains only in-frame clones and omits some. Among about 180,000 clones, roughly 92% were seen once, and the ten largest hold 1.3% to 1.5%. The material sequenced was blood. The receptors come from a man aged 30-40 years in good health.

The chain joins TRBV18 to TRBJ1-4, with D perhaps TRBD1 (5 bases). The V gene lost 3 bases and the J gene lost 8 bases, with 10 bases spanning the gap. The CDR3 extends over 13 amino acids. Germline CDR1 is KGHSH and CDR2 is LQKENI. CDR3 in DNA: TGTGCCAGCTCACCTTGGGGGGAGGAAAAACTGTTTTTT. Residues: CASSPWGEEKLFF.

This rearrangement joins TRBV2 to TRBJ2-7; perhaps TRBD2 as D (6 bases). V dropped 8 bases and J dropped 3 bases, with 23 bases sitting between them. The CDR3 spans 16 residues. Germline lookup yields CDR1 SNHLY and CDR2 FYNNEI. The CDR3 nucleotides read TGTGCCAGCTCCTTCAACCGGGACTGGAGATTCTACGAGCAGTACTTC. Amino acid sequence: CASSFNRDWRFYEQYF.

J is TRBJ1-6 and V is TRBV28, with TRBD1 as a possible D gene (5 bases). Trimming stripped 6 bases from V and 4 bases from J, with 10 bases between. This CDR3 has 14 residues. The germline CDR1 and CDR2 sequences are MDHEN and SYDVKM. The CDR3 region has the DNA TGTGCCAGCAGGGGGACGGGTTATAATTCACCCCTCCACTTT. The encoded protein is CASRGTGYNSPLHF.

The genes are TRBV5-4 and TRBJ2-3, with D maybe TRBD2 (6 bases). Germline V gene data show CDR1 as SGHNT and CDR2 as YYREEE (reference sequence). There are 16 residues in the CDR3. V was pared by 0 bases and J by 0 bases, with 11 bases between. The DNA for the CDR3 is TGTGCCAGCAGCTTGGGGGGAGGCCCTAGCACAGATACGCAGTATTTT. This encodes CASSLGGGPSTDTQYF.

This clone came up a few times. The chain combines TRBV12-5 with TRBJ2-7; 7 bases line up with TRBD1. The CDR3 covers 13 residues. Trimming took 3 bases from V and 6 from J; bases not matched to a gene: 5. In germline, CDR1 is LGHNT, CDR2 FRNRAP. This chain's CDR3 is CASGFTQGFEQYF. The CDR3 DNA reads TGTGCTAGTGGTTTCACACAGGGGTTCGAGCAGTACTTC.

The chain joins TRBV5-8 to TRBJ1-5; unclear D gene. The length of the CDR3 is 11 residues. The germline CDR1 and CDR2 sequences are SGHTS and YDEGEE. V lost 7 bases and J lost 7, with 9 bases in between. The CDR3 sequence is CASPDVQPQHF. The CDR3 DNA sequence: TGTGCCAGCCCGGACGTCCAGCCCCAGCATTTT. Complete variable domain (other parts from reference TRBV5-8 and TRBJ1-5): EAGVTQSPTHLIKTRGQQATLRCSPISGHTSVYWYQQALGLGLQFLLWYDEGEERNRGNFPPRFSGRQFPNYSSELNVNALELEDSALYLCASPDVQPQHFGDGTRLSIL.

The V call is TRBV7-2, the J call TRBJ2-1; weak D call: TRBD2 (6 bases). This CDR3 comprises 13 residues. The V gene lost 5 bases and the J gene lost 5 bases, with 10 bases spanning the gap. Per the germline V gene, CDR1 is SGHTA and CDR2 is FQGNSA. CDR3 nucleotides: TGTGCCAGCAGCAGGACTATCCACAATGAGCAGTTCTTC. Amino acid sequence: CASSRTIHNEQFF.

J is TRBJ1-2 and V is TRBV7-2; 8 positions match TRBD1. The CDR3 contains 12 residues. Looked up from germline, CDR1 is SGHTA and CDR2 is FQGNSA. Germline trimming cut 5 bases from V and 7 bases from J; bases unmatched to any gene: 3. The CDR3 spells CASSQGAGGYTF. DNA of the CDR3: TGTGCCAGCAGCCAGGGGGCAGGTGGCTACACCTTC.

The gene calls are TRBV4-1 and TRBJ1-5, with 8 bases fitting TRBD1. The V gene's germline CDR1 is MGHRA and CDR2 YSYEKL. The CDR3 loop spans 16 amino acids. Germline trimming cut 4 bases from V and 3 bases from J; bases unmatched to any gene: 8. This chain's CDR3 is CASSRGTGDLNQPQHF. CDR3 DNA: TGCGCCAGCAGCCGCGGGACAGGCGACCTCAATCAGCCCCAGCATTTT.

This chain uses TRBV27 with TRBJ2-1; possibly TRBD2 for D (6 bases). Trimming took off 5 bases at V and 15 bases at J, with 20 bases between the two ends. From germline, CDR1 is MNHEY and CDR2 SMNVEV (reference sequence). The CDR3 is 13 residues long. The CDR3 sequence is CASSPSVSGDGFF. Here the CDR3 DNA reads TGTGCCAGCAGTCCGTCCGTTTCGGGGGACGGGTTCTTC.

This chain links TRBV7-9 with TRBJ1-5, with 7 bases aligning to TRBD1. The CDR3 covers 16 residues. Germline trimming cut 1 base from V and 1 base from J; bases unmatched to any gene: 4. The germline V gene encodes CDR1 SEHNR and CDR2 FQNEAQ (reference sequence). CDR3 bases: TGTGCCAGCAGCTTAGTGGGAGGGGGCAGCAATCAGCCCCAGCATTTT. Translation gives CASSLVGGGSNQPQHF.

This clone was detected only once. CDR3 sequence: CASSDGPSSYNEQFF. The CDR3, as DNA: TGTGCCAGCAGCGATGGGCCGAGCTCCTACAATGAGCAGTTCTTC. V usage is TRBV9 and J usage is TRBJ2-1, with unresolved D. Germline loops: CDR1 SGDLS, CDR2 YYNGEE. V was shortened by 3 bases and J by 0 bases, with 10 bases between the two germline ends. The CDR3 spans 15 residues.

The rearrangement links TRBV15 to TRBJ2-1; D not resolved. The V end lost 5 bases, the J end lost 8 bases, and 13 bases lay between the germline ends. The CDR3 has 13 amino acids. Germline CDR1 is LNHNV and CDR2 is YYDKDF (reference sequence). This CDR3 reads CATSPLRGYEQFF. The CDR3 DNA reads TGTGCCACCAGCCCTCTACGTGGCTATGAGCAGTTCTTC.

CDR3 amino acids: CASSLMGPLPGELFF. The CDR3 bases are TGTGCCAGCAGCTTAATGGGCCCCCTTCCGGGGGAGCTGTTTTTT. The V call is TRBV7-9, the J call TRBJ2-2; D gene ambiguous. The germline V gene encodes CDR1 SEHNR and CDR2 FQNEAQ (reference sequence). This CDR3 has 15 amino acids. The V gene lost 2 bases and the J gene lost 8 bases, with 15 bases spanning the gap.

The count of this clone is one. The chain uses TRBV12-3 or TRBV12-4 and TRBJ1-6; D unresolved. The CDR3 loop spans 12 amino acids. The V gene lost 6 bases and the J gene lost 9 bases, with 9 bases spanning the gap. The CDR3 coding sequence is TGTGCCAGCAGCCACCCTTCTTCACCCCTCCACTTT. Its protein is CASSHPSSPLHF.

This chain joins TRBV30 and TRBJ2-5; 9 bases match TRBD1. The germline gives CDR1 GTSNPN, CDR2 SVGIG (reference sequence). V was pared by 0 bases and J by 5 bases, with 7 bases of the junction left unmatched. The CDR3 loop spans 15 amino acids. In DNA form, the CDR3 reads TGTGCCTGGAGTGTACGCGGGACAGGGAGGGAGACCCAGTACTTC. This translates into CAWSVRGTGRETQYF.

V is TRBV15 and J is TRBJ1-3; D remains unclear. This CDR3 has 16 amino acids. The germline V gene has CDR1 LNHNV and CDR2 YYDKDF (reference sequence). Trimming took off 3 bases at V and 1 base at J, with 13 bases between the two ends. The CDR3 coding sequence is TGTGCCACCAGCAGCGAAACAGTGATGTCTGGAAACACCATATATTTT. This translates into CATSSETVMSGNTIYF.

V is TRBV6-5 and J is TRBJ2-7; possible D gene TRBD1, 5 bases. The ends were cut back, 6 bases at V and 0 bases at J, with 15 bases in the middle. The germline gives CDR1 MNHEY, CDR2 SVGAGI. This CDR3 is built from 15 residues. CDR3: CASSPWTTSSYEQYF. CDR3 bases: TGTGCCAGCAGCCCCTGGACAACCAGCTCCTACGAGCAGTACTTC.

The V and J genes are TRBV25-1 and TRBJ1-3; D is perhaps TRBD1 (6 bases). CDR3 length equals 15 residues. With 4 bases removed from V and 0 bases from J, the gap between germline ends came to 10 bases. Germline V gene sequence: CDR1 MGHDK, CDR2 SYGVNS. The CDR3 sequence: CASSGTGSSGNTIYF. In nucleotides, the CDR3 is TGTGCCAGCAGTGGTACAGGGAGCTCTGGAAACACCATATATTTT.

The J gene is TRBJ2-7, the V gene TRBV29-1, with a possible D match to TRBD1 (6 bases). With 4 bases removed from V and 4 bases from J, the gap between germline ends came to 11 bases. The CDR3 loop spans 12 amino acids. Germline assignment: CDR1 SQVTM and CDR2 ANQGSEA. The CDR3 is CSVVKGEYEQYF. The CDR3 DNA reads TGCAGCGTTGTCAAGGGGGAATACGAGCAGTACTTC.

The CDR3 DNA sequence: TGTGCCAGTAGTATAACCCCCGGGGAGCTGTTTTTT. Translation: CASSITPGELFF. The chain is built from TRBV19 and TRBJ2-2; no firm D call. Germline-derived CDR1 and CDR2 are LNHDA and SQIVND (reference sequence). This CDR3 is 12 amino acids long. V lost 2 bases to trimming and J lost 6 bases, with 4 bases between them.

The sample holds one count of this clone. This sequence joins TRBV6-2 or TRBV6-3 and TRBJ2-5; 13 positions match TRBD2. Germline values: CDR1 MNHEY, CDR2 SVGEGT. Germline trimming cut 2 bases from V and 8 bases from J; bases unmatched to any gene: 14. This CDR3 contains 18 residues. The CDR3 DNA reads as TGTGCCAGCAGTTACCATCTCGGGACTAGCGGGGCGGGCAAAACCCAGTACTTC. Translating gives CASSYHLGTSGAGKTQYF.

The CDR3 DNA reads TGTGCCAGCAGCGTGGAGAGGGACGTCGTTGGGGAGGAAAAACTGTTTTTT. This sequence encodes CASSVERDVVGEEKLFF. V is TRBV9 and J is TRBJ1-4; maybe TRBD1 (5 bases). Germline CDR1 reads SGDLS; CDR2 reads YYNGEE. There are 17 residues in the CDR3. V lost 2 bases and J 8 bases, leaving 22 bases between the germline ends.

This rearrangement joins TRBV5-1 to TRBJ2-7, with 9 bases matching TRBD1. The CDR3 runs to 13 residues. V was clipped by 5 bases and J by 4 bases; unmatched bases: 4. The germline V gene has CDR1 SGHRS and CDR2 YFSETQ. CDR3 coding DNA: TGCGCCAGCAGTCTGACAGGGGGTTACGAGCAGTACTTC. Encoded protein: CASSLTGGYEQYF.

This chain uses TRBV5-4 with TRBJ2-3, with TRBD1 identical over 7 bases. Losses at the gene ends were 4 bases for V and 6 bases for J; bases not matched to a gene: 8. There are 14 residues in the CDR3. Germline V gene sequence: CDR1 SGHNT, CDR2 YYREEE (reference sequence). The CDR3: CASSPRTGRDTQYF. As DNA, the CDR3 is TGTGCCAGCAGCCCGCGGACAGGTCGTGATACGCAGTATTTT.

The rearrangement joins TRBV30 to TRBJ1-2, with a weak D call TRBD1 (6 bases). The CDR3 has 14 residues. Germline V gene lookup returns CDR1 GTSNPN and CDR2 SVGIG (reference sequence). Trimming left V 0 bases short and J 0 bases short, with 8 bases between. DNA of the CDR3: TGTGCCTGGAGTGTACAGGGAACTAACTATGGCTACACCTTC. This gives the protein CAWSVQGTNYGYTF.

This rearrangement joins TRBV11-2 to TRBJ2-5, with TRBD1 matching over 10 bases. The CDR3 is 17 amino acids. CDR1 SGHAT and CDR2 FQNNGV come from the germline V gene. V was pared by 3 bases and J by 5 bases, with 12 bases of the junction left unmatched. CDR3: CASSFTGTGASHETQYF. In nucleotides, the CDR3 is TGTGCCAGCAGCTTTACCGGGACAGGGGCTTCCCACGAGACCCAGTACTTC.

The chain couples TRBV5-4 to TRBJ2-2; TRBD1 agrees at 8 bases. The CDR3 length is 15 residues. CDR1 is SGHNT and CDR2 is YYREEE in the germline V gene (reference sequence). Trimming took 4 bases from V and 5 from J; bases not matched to a gene: 7. CDR3 nucleotides: TGTGCCAGCAGCGAGTGGACAGGGCGGACCGGGGAGCTGTTTTTT. Translated, it gives CASSEWTGRTGELFF. Full variable domain (rest looked up from reference TRBV5-4 and TRBJ2-2): ETGVTQSPTHLIKTRGQQVTLRCSSQSGHNTVSWYQQALGQGPQFIFQYYREEENGRGNFPPRFSGLQFPNYSSELNVNALELDDSALYLCASSEWTGRTGELFFGEGSRLTVL.

The chain has TRBV7-6 and TRBJ1-1; a possible D gene is TRBD1 (5 bases). The CDR3 totals 14 residues. Per germline, CDR1 SGHVS and CDR2 FNYEAQ. V dropped 0 bases and J dropped 3 bases, with 8 bases sitting between them. The CDR3 sequence is CASSLARGYTEAFF. CDR3 in DNA: TGTGCCAGCAGCTTAGCGCGGGGGTACACTGAAGCTTTCTTT.

As regards this clone: Since the CDR3 does not end with the conserved phenylalanine or tryptophan, this likely comes from a read error. In DNA, the CDR3 is TGTGCCAGTAGTCCGGGACAGGGCTACACCTCC. As protein: CASSPGQGYTS. The genes are TRBV19 and TRBJ1-2; TRBD1 matches at 7 bases. Unmatched junction bases numbered 2, after V lost 5 bases and J lost 8 bases. The germline V gene encodes CDR1 LNHDA and CDR2 SQIVND (reference sequence). The CDR3 has 11 amino acids.